These 28 T cell receptor beta chains share one sample of origin, sequenced in a study of blood T cells in healthy people across ages. A J-beta primer mix and a sample-barcoded 5' primer were used in a second PCR of about 7 to 12 cycles. TCRdb re-called the 5' RACE reads with MiXCR, one entry per CDR3 protein. The sample lists roughly 680,000 distinct CDR3 sequences; under 65% were seen once. The sequenced sample was blood. The receptors stem from a woman at least 80 years old in good health.

The sample holds a few counts of this clonotype. CDR3 nucleotides: TGTGCCAGCAGTTTAATGCGGGTTAACACCGGGGAGCTGTTTTTT. Amino acids: CASSLMRVNTGELFF. The V call is TRBV12-3 or TRBV12-4, the J call TRBJ2-2; D possibly corresponds to TRBD2 (5 bases). The CDR3 has 15 amino acids. Trimming pared 2 bases from V and 2 bases from J, leaving 9 bases between.

This chain connects TRBV29-1 to TRBJ2-5; D is possibly TRBD2 (5 bases). The J call could be wrong; TRBJ2-7 is a better fit for the DNA end. CDR1 and CDR2 (germline): SQVTM, ANQGSEA. The CDR3 length is 15 residues. The CDR3 spells CSVRDPRIGLYEQYF. Written as DNA, the CDR3 is TGCAGCGTTCGGGATCCGAGGATCGGGCTCTACGAGCAGTACTTC.

The chain uses TRBV7-2 and TRBJ2-1; maybe TRBD1 (6 bases). Trimming pared 1 base from V and 8 bases from J, leaving 21 bases between. CDR1 SGHTA and CDR2 FQGNSA come from the germline V gene. The CDR3 is 17 residues long. CDR3 residues: CASSLDPDRTYRDEQFF. CDR3 DNA: TGTGCCAGCAGCTTAGATCCCGACAGGACGTACAGGGATGAGCAGTTCTTC.

With respect to this clonotype: A clone one base away is much larger, so this may be a read error. The chain links TRBV7-3 to TRBJ2-7, with D uncertain. CDR3 length: 17 amino acids. Germline V gene sequence: CDR1 SGHTA, CDR2 FQGTGA. V lost 5 bases and J 7 bases, leaving 27 bases between the germline ends. CDR3 sequence: CASSPYSDASSYNEQYF. The CDR3 region has the DNA TGTGCCAGCAGCCCGTATTCAGACGCGAGCTCCTACAATGAGCAGTACTTC. The complete variable domain, with remaining parts taken from reference TRBV7-3 and TRBJ2-7, reads GAGVSQTPSNKVTEKGKYVELRCDPISGHTALYWYRQSLGQGPEFLIYFQGTGAADDSGLPNDRFFAVRPEGSVSTLKIQRTERGDSAVYLCASSPYSDASSYNEQYFGPGTRLTVT.

The rearrangement links TRBV20-1 to TRBJ1-5; perhaps TRBD1 as D (6 bases). This CDR3 comprises 14 residues. Trimming cost V 6 bases and J 6 bases, with 18 bases left between them. Per the germline V gene, CDR1 is DFQATT and CDR2 is SNEGSKA (reference sequence). The CDR3 loop reads CSALQGTGSQPQHF. The CDR3, as DNA: TGCAGTGCCCTACAGGGAACGGGCAGTCAGCCCCAGCATTTT.

V is TRBV2 and J is TRBJ1-4; D unresolved. CDR1 and CDR2 (germline): SNHLY, FYNNEI. This CDR3 is 12 amino acids long. V gave up 11 bases and J gave up 11 bases, with 18 bases separating them. DNA for the CDR3: TGTGCCTGCTTGGGAGGCGGCGTTAAACTGTTTTTT. As protein: CACLGGGVKLFF.

As concerns this clonotype: This may be a read error, as it is one base from a much larger clone. The chain is built from TRBV4-2 and TRBJ2-5; a weak D match, TRBD2 (6 bases). The J call could be wrong; TRBJ2-7 is a better fit for the DNA end. The CDR3 loop spans 15 amino acids. Germline V gene sequence: CDR1 LGHNA, CDR2 YNFKEQ. Here the CDR3 DNA reads TGTGCCGGCAGCCAAGAACCGGGAGCAGGGAACGAGCAGTACTTC. This encodes CAGSQEPGAGNEQYF.

V gene TRBV28 combines with J gene TRBJ1-4; TRBD1 might be the D (6 bases). The CDR3 totals 13 residues. Trimming shortened V by 7 bases and J by 7 bases, and 13 bases separated the two germline ends. Looked up from germline, CDR1 is MDHEN and CDR2 is SYDVKM. CDR3 amino acids: CASKGRGGEKLFF. As DNA, the CDR3 is TGTGCCAGCAAGGGCAGGGGTGGTGAAAAACTGTTTTTT.

This chain uses TRBV6-6 with TRBJ2-2; weak D call: TRBD2 (6 bases). The CDR3 spans 14 residues. The V gene lost 6 bases and the J gene lost 4 bases, with 12 bases spanning the gap. Germline CDR1 MNHNY, CDR2 SVGAGI (reference sequence). CDR3 amino acids: CASRPTRVTGELFF. The DNA for the CDR3 is TGTGCCAGCAGACCGACTAGGGTCACCGGGGAGCTGTTTTTT.

This clonotype occurred a few times. The V call is TRBV5-1, the J call TRBJ1-6; D possibly corresponds to TRBD1 (6 bases). Germline V lookup: CDR1 SGHRS, CDR2 YFSETQ. Trimming left V 0 bases short and J 9 bases short, with 7 bases between. This CDR3 has 13 amino acids. The chain's CDR3 is CASSLETGSPLHF. For the CDR3, the DNA is TGCGCCAGCAGCTTGGAGACAGGTTCACCCCTCCACTTT.

This clonotype was seen a handful of times. The rearrangement links TRBV24-1 to TRBJ2-1; the match to TRBD2 covers 7 bases. J was trimmed by 8 bases and V by 9 bases; bases with no gene match: 9. Per the germline V gene, CDR1 is KGHDR and CDR2 is SFDVKD. This CDR3 comprises 13 residues. The CDR3 sequence is CATRSGTIDEQFF. CDR3 DNA sequence: TGTGCCACCCGGAGCGGGACCATCGATGAGCAGTTCTTC.

The J gene is TRBJ2-3, the V gene TRBV13; D may be TRBD1 or TRBD2 (5 bases each). The CDR3 consists of 12 residues. Germline values: CDR1 PRHDT, CDR2 FYEKMQ (reference sequence). The V and J ends lost 5 bases and 9 bases respectively, with 12 bases between them. The CDR3, as DNA: TGTGCCAGCAGCCCGCTTTGGGGGACGCAGTATTTT. Translating gives CASSPLWGTQYF.

The V and J genes are TRBV6-2 or TRBV6-3 and TRBJ2-5; possible D gene TRBD2, 6 bases. V shed 7 bases and J shed 11 bases, with 26 bases lying between them. The germline V gene encodes CDR1 MNHEY and CDR2 SVGEGT. There are 15 residues in the CDR3. The CDR3, as DNA: TGTGCCAGCACTCGGAGGGCTCCCCAAAACAATGAGCAGTACTTC. Protein: CASTRRAPQNNEQYF.

This clonotype is a singleton in its sample. A read error is possible here, since a much larger clone lies one base away. The V gene is TRBV5-1, the J gene TRBJ2-5; TRBD2 aligns across 9 bases. CDR1 is SGHRS, CDR2 YFSETQ, per germline. V shed 0 bases, J shed 11 bases, and the junction held 11 bases outside the gene matches. The CDR3 totals 15 residues. This chain's CDR3 is CASSLESGRIGEQYF. The DNA for the CDR3 is TGCGCCAGCAGCTTGGAAAGCGGGAGGATAGGAGAGCAGTACTTC.

This clonotype was counted many times. The chain combines TRBV12-3 or TRBV12-4 with TRBJ1-2; 7 bases fit TRBD1. Trimming cost V 5 bases and J 4 bases; bases outside gene matches: 7. The CDR3 runs 14 residues. In DNA, the CDR3 is TGTGCCAGCAGTACCGGGCCAGGGGGCTATGGCTACACCTTC. Translating gives CASSTGPGGYGYTF.

This clonotype occurred a few times. The chain carries TRBV7-9 and TRBJ1-4; D is uncertain. From germline, CDR1 is SEHNR and CDR2 FQNEAQ (reference sequence). V gave up 4 bases and J gave up 8 bases, with 14 bases separating them. The CDR3 runs to 14 residues. The CDR3 nucleotides read TGTGCCAGCAGCTCGACACGGTTGGGAGAAAAACTGTTTTTT. Its protein is CASSSTRLGEKLFF.

The chain uses TRBV6-2 or TRBV6-3 and TRBJ2-7; 8 nucleotides match TRBD2. Germline-derived CDR1 and CDR2 are MNHEY and SVGEGT. CDR3 length: 14 amino acids. Unmatched junction bases numbered 6, after V lost 6 bases and J lost 2 bases. In DNA form, the CDR3 reads TGTGCCAGCAGCGAACTAGCGGTCACCTACGAGCAGTACTTC. Encoded protein: CASSELAVTYEQYF.

The rearrangement links TRBV5-1 to TRBJ2-7; 7 nucleotides align to TRBD1. Germline CDR1 SGHRS, CDR2 YFSETQ. The trim removed 5 bases at V and 5 bases at J, leaving 10 bases unmatched. This CDR3 spans 14 amino acids. The CDR3: CASRRQGSSDEQYF. The CDR3, as DNA: TGCGCCAGCAGGAGACAGGGCAGCTCGGACGAGCAGTACTTC.

The chain has TRBV14 and TRBJ1-2; maybe TRBD1 (6 bases). V lost 3 bases and J 3 bases, leaving 14 bases between the germline ends. The CDR3 sequence is 15 residues long. Germline CDR1 reads SGHDN; CDR2 reads FVKESK. In DNA, the CDR3 is TGTGCCAGCAGCCATACTACAGGGCCCTACTATGGCTACACCTTC. This sequence encodes CASSHTTGPYYGYTF.

The chain employs TRBV25-1 and TRBJ2-2; no reliable D call. Between the trimmed V and J ends, which lost 0 bases and 0 bases, there was a span of 14 bases. The CDR3 length is 18 residues. CDR1 and CDR2 (germline): MGHDK, SYGVNS. The CDR3 sequence is CASSEYVTEDSNTGELFF. The CDR3 nucleotides are TGTGCCAGCAGTGAATATGTAACAGAAGATTCGAACACCGGGGAGCTGTTTTTT.

This clonotype was picked up many times. This sequence joins TRBV28 and TRBJ2-3; D call uncertain. CDR1 MDHEN and CDR2 SYDVKM come from the germline V gene. Trimming stripped 2 bases from V and 11 bases from J, with 20 bases between. The CDR3 spans 15 residues. Written as DNA, the CDR3 is TGTGCCAGCAGTTTACCCCTCGGGCCCTCCCTTGAGCAGTATTTT. Its translation: CASSLPLGPSLEQYF. Based on the CDR3 plus reference TRBV28 and TRBJ2-3, the full variable domain is DVKVTQSSRYLVKRTGEKVFLECVQDMDHENMFWYRQDPGLGLRLIYFSYDVKMKEKGDIPEGYSVSREKKERFSLILESASTNQTSMYLCASSLPLGPSLEQYFGPGTRLTVL.

V gene TRBV4-2 combines with J gene TRBJ1-4, with a weak D call TRBD1 (5 bases). From germline, CDR1 is LGHNA and CDR2 YNFKEQ. CDR3 length equals 16 residues. V was clipped by 0 bases and J by 5 bases, with 13 bases between them. CDR3 residues: CASSQDLVGENEKLFF. The CDR3 DNA follows: TGTGCCAGCAGCCAAGATCTTGTAGGGGAGAATGAAAAACTGTTTTTT.

This chain connects TRBV28 to TRBJ1-2; no definite D call. Germline CDR1 reads MDHEN; CDR2 reads SYDVKM. CDR3 length equals 17 residues. V was shortened by 8 bases and J by 5 bases, with 27 bases between the two germline ends. The CDR3 loop is CASDPPTGSPHLYGYTF. DNA of the CDR3: TGTGCCAGCGACCCACCTACGGGATCCCCTCATCTATATGGCTACACCTTC.

The chain joins TRBV21-1 to TRBJ2-7; TRBD1, the D gene given by the table, was not confirmed from the DNA. TRBV21-1 is recorded as a pseudogene. This CDR3 contains 17 residues. Here the CDR3 DNA reads TGTGCCAGCAGCAAATTACTCCCCCCCAGGGTAACCTTCGAGCAGTACTTC. This encodes CASSKLLPPRVTFEQYF.

This clonotype was detected a few times. The chain links TRBV11-2 to TRBJ2-2, with TRBD2 identical over 7 bases. Germline CDR1 SGHAT, CDR2 FQNNGV. The CDR3 totals 16 residues. The trim removed 6 bases at V and 5 bases at J, leaving 12 bases unmatched. The CDR3 nucleotides read TGTGCCAGCAGACAAGGGAGGGACTTTATAACCGGGGAGCTGTTTTTT. It is translated as CASRQGRDFITGELFF.

This clonotype occurred many times. The genes are TRBV20-1 and TRBJ2-1, with D possibly TRBD2 on 7 matching bases. Looked up from germline, CDR1 is DFQATT and CDR2 is SNEGSKA (reference sequence). V dropped 3 bases and J dropped 3 bases, with 9 bases sitting between them. This CDR3 contains 13 residues. The CDR3 DNA reads TGCAGTGCTAGCGGGGGGCACTACAATGAGCAGTTCTTC. Translating gives CSASGGHYNEQFF.

A remark on this clonotype: This may arise from a read error, as a much more abundant clone is one base away. The rearrangement uses TRBV4-1 and TRBJ2-7; 7 bases map to TRBD2. Germline CDR1 reads MGHRA; CDR2 reads YSYEKL. The ends lost 11 bases at V and 5 bases at J; junction bases unmatched: 9. The CDR3 totals 12 residues. The CDR3 spells CAPKGSGNEQYF. For the CDR3, the DNA is TGCGCCCCTAAGGGAAGCGGGAACGAGCAGTACTTC.

The V gene is TRBV20-1, the J gene TRBJ1-2; no firm D call. There are 12 residues in the CDR3. V lost 0 bases to trimming and J lost 11 bases, with 13 bases between them. CDR1 and CDR2 (germline): DFQATT, SNEGSKA (reference sequence). The CDR3 reads CSARDRLWRYTF. DNA for the CDR3: TGCAGTGCTAGAGATCGTCTATGGAGATACACCTTC.